These T cell receptor beta chains were read from a single sample in a study of T cells in Graves' hyperthyroidism and ophthalmopathy. TCRdb redid the calling of the multiplex PCR reads with MiXCR, one entry per CDR3 protein. The table includes some 600,000 distinct CDR3 sequences, 14% detected once. The sequenced material came from blood. The source is a woman in her twenties or thirties with Graves' hyperthyroidism that later progressed to Graves' ophthalmopathy. Each CDR3 is given without its conserved first and last residue. The order of the fields is CDR3 protein, D gene, V gene. A D gene is named only where the DNA matches it firmly.

CDR3: ASSYTGGNGYT; D: TRBD1; V: TRBV6-1
CDR3: ASSEWGPGVGEKLF; D: -; V: TRBV2
CDR3: ASTQQGWGNTEAF; D: TRBD1; V: TRBV25-1
CDR3: ASSAQYQPQH; D: -; V: TRBV19
CDR3: ASSLLGTSPDNEQF; D: -; V: TRBV10-2
CDR3: ASSEPGGWTQETQY; D: -; V: TRBV7-9
CDR3: ASSQDPAANQPQH; D: -; V: TRBV4-1
CDR3: ASSPRGLAGGNTGELF; D: TRBD2; V: TRBV6-1
CDR3: ASSPRTGLKY; D: TRBD1; V: TRBV19
CDR3: ASPSKLAGGEQF; D: TRBD2; V: TRBV28
CDR3: ASTSRSGGLGEQY; D: -; V: TRBV6-1
CDR3: ASSEVAGAREQY; D: TRBD2; V: TRBV25-1
CDR3: ASSTTSYGNQPQH; D: -; V: TRBV19
CDR3: ASSLGTGGTAQETQY; D: -; V: TRBV18
CDR3: AWAQGVTGELF; D: -; V: TRBV30
CDR3: ASSQMADTEAF; D: -; V: TRBV5-1
CDR3: AWGVKGIEKLF; D: -; V: TRBV30
CDR3: ASSSPWTGDGNTIY; D: -; V: TRBV28
CDR3: ASSYGYSGNTIY; D: -; V: TRBV2
CDR3: ASSHLGTDGKEGYGYT; D: -; V: TRBV28
CDR3: SARKTGALTRSKNIQY; D: -; V: TRBV20-1
CDR3: AWTRDRNSGNTIY; D: -; V: TRBV30
CDR3: ATSRELAGGYGYT; D: -; V: TRBV15
CDR3: ASKPGTSDEQY; D: TRBD2; V: TRBV4-1
CDR3: ASSESRDGGNTIY; D: -; V: TRBV2
CDR3: TSNEQF; D: -; V: TRBV30
CDR3: ASSSPSGRAAEQY; D: TRBD2; V: TRBV7-9
CDR3: ASSPGTGQEAQY; D: TRBD1; V: TRBV2
CDR3: ASTQRASTDTQY; D: -; V: TRBV6-2/TRBV6-3
CDR3: ASSPTGYSYNEQF; D: TRBD1; V: TRBV27
CDR3: ASSPFAGGDTQY; D: TRBD2; V: TRBV7-3
CDR3: SVEPGTGIGTQY; D: TRBD1; V: TRBV29-1
CDR3: ASSAVAGSYNEQF; D: TRBD2; V: TRBV19
CDR3: ASSFAAHEQY; D: -; V: TRBV7-2
CDR3: ASSALRGVANVLT; D: -; V: TRBV9
CDR3: ASSLRTGVPDNEQF; D: TRBD1; V: TRBV12-3/TRBV12-4
CDR3: ASSPRSGGEQY; D: -; V: TRBV27
CDR3: AFLARDTQY; D: -; V: TRBV30
CDR3: ASSYLAGSSYEQY; D: TRBD2; V: TRBV7-2
CDR3: ASSIGAGGDYNEQF; D: -; V: TRBV19
CDR3: ASSAGQSITEAF; D: -; V: TRBV5-1
CDR3: ASGLVLSGSFETQY; D: TRBD2; V: TRBV12-5
CDR3: ASSSDRGSDYEQY; D: -; V: TRBV5-4
CDR3: ASSLEKTGRGNIQY; D: -; V: TRBV28
CDR3: ASSPHPGVNSPLH; D: -; V: TRBV7-2
CDR3: ASREREGDTQY; D: -; V: TRBV2
CDR3: ATSETTGLYGYT; D: TRBD1; V: TRBV24-1
CDR3: ASSYLGRNSNEKLF; D: -; V: TRBV6-6
CDR3: ASSQAQGAHYEQY; D: TRBD1; V: TRBV9
CDR3: ASSEPGRGYNSPLH; D: -; V: TRBV6-1
CDR3: ASSQNPGQPQH; D: -; V: TRBV3-1
CDR3: ASSLARGGRWANTEAF; D: -; V: TRBV11-2
CDR3: ASREGQGLNTEAF; D: -; V: TRBV27
CDR3: ASSRAAGGQLSTDTQY; D: TRBD2; V: TRBV7-9
CDR3: ASRADLAYNSPLH; D: -; V: TRBV7-2
CDR3: ASSQGYRGDEQF; D: TRBD1; V: TRBV3-1
CDR3: SAWRPGQGGNEQY; D: TRBD1; V: TRBV20-1